This is a list of T cell receptor beta chains from one sample in a study of graft-versus-host responses after intestinal transplantation. Sequencing used immunoSEQ multiplex PCR; TCRdb keeps in-frame clones, though not all of them. This table holds around 29,000 clones, around nine tenths found once. The material sequenced was PBMCs, taken 450 to 480 days after intestinal transplantation. The receptors derive from a human patient who received an intestinal transplant, so some T cells may come from the graft donor. The CDR3 runs from the conserved cysteine through the conserved F or W. The D gene is left open where the match is weak.

D gene: TRBD1; V gene: TRBV6-5; J gene: TRBJ2-7; CDR3 DNA: TGTGCCAGCAGAGACAGGGCCCGAGAGCAGTACTTC; CDR3 protein: CASRDRAREQYF
D gene: TRBD2; V gene: TRBV27; J gene: TRBJ2-1; CDR3 DNA: TGTGCCAGCAGTCTCGGACTAGCGGTTGAGCAGTTCTTC; CDR3 protein: CASSLGLAVEQFF
D gene: NA; V gene: TRBV5-1; J gene: TRBJ2-7; CDR3 DNA: TGCGCCAGTTCGGACAACTACGAGCAGTACTTC; CDR3 protein: CASSDNYEQYF
D gene: TRBD2; V gene: TRBV27; J gene: TRBJ2-5; CDR3 DNA: TGTGCCAGCAGTTTAACCGGCCTAGCGGGGCATAGGGGGGAGACCCAGTACTTC; CDR3 protein: CASSLTGLAGHRGETQYF
D gene: TRBD1; V gene: TRBV18; J gene: TRBJ1-2; CDR3 DNA: TGTGCCAGCTCACCGGTACAGGGGAACGGCTACACCTTC; CDR3 protein: CASSPVQGNGYTF
D gene: NA; V gene: TRBV6-5; J gene: TRBJ1-2; CDR3 DNA: TGTGCCAGCAGTCCCTTTTCTAAGGGTAACTATGGCTACACCTTC; CDR3 protein: CASSPFSKGNYGYTF
D gene: NA; V gene: TRBV6-1; J gene: TRBJ1-2; CDR3 DNA: TGTGCCAGCAGTTCAGGTTGGTGGTATGGCTACACCTTC; CDR3 protein: CASSSGWWYGYTF
D gene: NA; V gene: TRBV10-3; J gene: TRBJ1-2; CDR3 DNA: TGTGCCATCAGTGGGACACCAGATTACTATGGCTACACCTTC; CDR3 protein: CAISGTPDYYGYTF
D gene: NA; V gene: TRBV28; J gene: TRBJ2-2; CDR3 DNA: TGTGCCAGCACCCCCGGGAACACCGGGGAGCTGTTTTTT; CDR3 protein: CASTPGNTGELFF
D gene: NA; V gene: TRBV6-1; J gene: TRBJ2-2; CDR3 DNA: TGTGCCAGCAGTGAGAGGGTAGGGACCGGGGAGCTGTTTTTT; CDR3 protein: CASSERVGTGELFF
D gene: NA; V gene: TRBV14; J gene: TRBJ2-2; CDR3 DNA: TGTGCCAGCAGCCAAAAGGACCGACATCTAAACACCGGGGAGCTGTTTTTT; CDR3 protein: CASSQKDRHLNTGELFF